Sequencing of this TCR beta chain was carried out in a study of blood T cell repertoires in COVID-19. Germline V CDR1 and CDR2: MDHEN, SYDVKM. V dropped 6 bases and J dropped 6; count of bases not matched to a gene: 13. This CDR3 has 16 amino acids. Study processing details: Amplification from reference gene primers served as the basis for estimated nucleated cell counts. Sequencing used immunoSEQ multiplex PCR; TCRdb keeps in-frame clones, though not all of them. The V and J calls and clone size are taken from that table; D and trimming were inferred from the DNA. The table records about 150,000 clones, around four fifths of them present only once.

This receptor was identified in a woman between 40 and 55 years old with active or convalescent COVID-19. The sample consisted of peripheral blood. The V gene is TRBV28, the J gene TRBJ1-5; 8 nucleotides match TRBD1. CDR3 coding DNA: TGTGCCAGCAGCGTAGCCGGACAGGGAAGGGGTCAGCCCCAGCATTTT. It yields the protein CASSVAGQGRGQPQHF.